The source of this T cell receptor (beta chain) is a study of blood T cells in healthy people across ages. The germline CDR1 and CDR2 sequences are SGHNT and YENEEA. The CDR3 has 16 amino acids. The V end was cut by 2 bases, the J end by 1 base, with 12 bases between. A J-beta primer mix and a sample-barcoded 5' primer were used in a second PCR of about 6 to 12 cycles. Every individual sample yielded 2.5 million or more paired-end reads (each containing CDR3). TCRdb analysed the 5' RACE reads with MiXCR anew, one entry per CDR3 protein. The sample includes 790,000 or so distinct CDR3 sequences, roughly three fifths of them seen just once.

Source material: blood. This sequence joins TRBV11-3 and TRBJ2-1; possibly TRBD2 for D (6 bases). The receptor was derived from a man aged 40-49 years in good health. DNA of the CDR3: TGTGCCAGCAGCTTACAGGGACTGGGGTCCTACAATGAGCAGTTCTTC. Translating gives CASSLQGLGSYNEQFF.